These T cell receptor beta chains were read from a single sample in a study of T-cell memory formation after mild COVID-19. Each CDR3 protein gets one entry after TCRdb re-called the 5' RACE reads with MiXCR. This table has about 250,000 distinct CDR3 sequences, 15% appearing once. Sequencing used PBMCs or a T cell subset sorted from them (not recorded which). The receptors were sampled from an adult woman who had mild COVID-19 (a few samples of this study predate the infection). Cell type and time point are not known. Each CDR3 is given with its conserved first and last residue. A D gene is named only where the DNA matches it firmly. Clone size is not always given. Where it is, it says once, few, many or a class for expanded clones.

>.|TRBV30|TRBJ1-6|.
TGTGCCTGGAGTCGGGATTCACCCCTCCACTTT
CAWSRDSPLHF
>TRBD1|TRBV12-3/TRBV12-4|TRBJ2-6|.
TGTGCCAGCAGATTCAGTCCCGGGACAGGGGTAGGGGCCAACGTCCTGACTTTC
CASRFSPGTGVGANVLTF
>TRBD1|TRBV24-1|TRBJ2-3|few
TGTGCCACCAGAAGAGGACAGGGGAGCACAGATACGCAGTATTTT
CATRRGQGSTDTQYF
>.|TRBV7-2|TRBJ1-6|.
TGTGCCAGCAGCTCCGACCTAAAACCCCTCCACTTT
CASSSDLKPLHF
>TRBD1|TRBV6-2/TRBV6-3|TRBJ2-5|many
TGTGCCAGCAGTTACACCGGGACAGCCGCGGAGACCCAGTACTTC
CASSYTGTAAETQYF
>.|TRBV5-4|TRBJ2-3|.
TGTGCCAGCAGCTTGGACAGCCCGAAGGATACGCAGTATTTT
CASSLDSPKDTQYF
>TRBD1|TRBV3-1|TRBJ1-1|few
TGTGCCAGCAGCCCGACAGGGCTTGGCACTGAAGCTTTCTTT
CASSPTGLGTEAFF
>.|TRBV6-5|TRBJ2-7|few
TGTGCCAGCAGACCGTCCCTCGGAGCCGGAGAGCAGTACTTC
CASRPSLGAGEQYF
>.|TRBV5-1|TRBJ2-3|.
TGCGCCAGCAGCTTGGGGTTCTCGGCCCTCGGAGATACGCAGTATTTT
CASSLGFSALGDTQYF
>.|TRBV7-2|TRBJ1-4|.
TGTGCCAGCAGCCCGGGACATCTGAATGAAAAACTGTTTTTT
CASSPGHLNEKLFF
>.|TRBV27|TRBJ1-3|.
TGTGCCAGCAAACCCAGATACGGTGGCTCTGGAAACACCATATATTTT
CASKPRYGGSGNTIYF
>TRBD2|TRBV4-3|TRBJ2-1|many
TGCGCCAGCAGCCAAGATAACGCTAGCGGGAGGGTAAATGAGCAGTTCTTC
CASSQDNASGRVNEQFF
>TRBD1|TRBV20-1|TRBJ1-3|.
TGCAGTGCTAGCGCAGGGGGGTTCTCTGGAAACACCATATATTTT
CSASAGGFSGNTIYF
>TRBD1|TRBV7-9|TRBJ2-7|few
TGTGCCAGCAGCTCTCCAGGGGGCGGGTACGAGCAGTACTTC
CASSSPGGGYEQYF
>.|TRBV15|TRBJ2-1|.
TGTGCCACCAGCAAGGCGCTAGCGACCAACAATGAGCAGTTCTTC
CATSKALATNNEQFF
>TRBD1|TRBV3-1|TRBJ2-7|few
TGTGCCAGCAGCCAAGAGGACAGGTCCTACGAGCAGTACTTC
CASSQEDRSYEQYF
>.|TRBV7-9|TRBJ1-1|.
TGTGCCAGCAGCTTAGCGCTGGGGGACGGGGAAAACACTGAAGCTTTCTTT
CASSLALGDGENTEAFF
>.|TRBV20-1|TRBJ1-4|.
TGCAGTGCTAGAAGCCCGGAGGAACTGTTTTTT
CSARSPEELFF
>.|TRBV19|TRBJ2-5|.
TGTGCCAGTAGTTTCCGCCTGTACCAAGAGACCCAGTACTTC
CASSFRLYQETQYF
>TRBD1|TRBV19|TRBJ1-1|few
TGTGCCAGTAGTATGATTGGACAGGGGGTCACTGAAGCTTTCTTT
CASSMIGQGVTEAFF
>.|TRBV29-1|TRBJ1-2|.
TGCAGCGTTGCCAGGACCCCGGGGTTCACGGGGGGCTACACCTTC
CSVARTPGFTGGYTF
>TRBD2|TRBV5-1|TRBJ2-1|.
TGCGCCAGCAGCTTGACTAGCGGGAGGTTCGATGAGCAGTTCTTC
CASSLTSGRFDEQFF
>.|TRBV16|TRBJ1-5|few
TGTGCCAGCCTCGAGGTAGGGGACCAGCCCCAGCATTTT
CASLEVGDQPQHF
>TRBD1|TRBV3-1|TRBJ2-3|few
TGTGCCAGCAGCGCACGACAGGGGGCCCCAGATACGCAGTATTTT
CASSARQGAPDTQYF
>TRBD1|TRBV6-2/TRBV6-3|TRBJ1-5|.
TGTGCCAGCAGCCCCGACAGGGGCCGCGTGGCCCAGCATTTT
CASSPDRGRVAQHF
>.|TRBV6-5|TRBJ2-2|.
TGTGCCAGCAGTCAACAGACCCCGAACACCGGGGAGCTGTTTTTT
CASSQQTPNTGELFF
>TRBD1|TRBV5-1|TRBJ2-5|many
TGCGCCAGCAGCGTGGGACAGGGACAAGAGACCCAGTACTTC
CASSVGQGQETQYF
>.|TRBV7-9|TRBJ1-1|few
TGTGCCAGCAGCGCTCCCGGGACGGAAGCTTTCTTT
CASSAPGTEAFF
>.|TRBV2|TRBJ1-1|.
TGTGCCAGCAGTGGGCTAAGGAACACTGAAGCTTTCTTT
CASSGLRNTEAFF
>.|TRBV7-9|TRBJ1-1|few
TGTGCCAGCAGCTTGTTGGAGGTGGGCACTGAAGCTTTCTTT
CASSLLEVGTEAFF
>.|TRBV21-1|TRBJ2-3|.
TGTGCCAGCAGCGCGATCCGCGGGATGGCAGATACGCAGTATTTT
CASSAIRGMADTQYF
>.|TRBV7-9|TRBJ1-1|few
TGTGCCAGCAGCTTTAGGGGTGGGGACACTGAAGCTTTCTTT
CASSFRGGDTEAFF
>.|TRBV18|TRBJ1-2|many
TGCGCCAGCAGCCCCGGGACTGATTATGGCTACACCTTC
CASSPGTDYGYTF
>.|TRBV10-3|TRBJ2-5|.
TGTGCCATCAGCCGGGACGGCCAAGAGACCCAGTACTTC
CAISRDGQETQYF
>.|TRBV5-1|TRBJ2-7|few
TGCGCCAGCAGCTTGGACAGGGCAGTACGGAGCTCCTACGAGCAGTACTTC
CASSLDRAVRSSYEQYF
>.|TRBV15|TRBJ2-1|.
TGTGCCACCAGCAGAGACTGGATCACTTTGGAGCAGTTCTTC
CATSRDWITLEQFF
>.|TRBV5-1|TRBJ2-3|.
TGCGCCAGCAACCCCCGGGGGGCGACAGATACGCAGTATTTT
CASNPRGATDTQYF
>.|TRBV7-9|TRBJ2-2|few
TGTGCCAGCAGCTCCTCCGGGCGTCAGGGGAAAGGCTCCGGGGAGCTGTTTTTT
CASSSSGRQGKGSGELFF
>TRBD1|TRBV29-1|TRBJ2-7|few
TGCAGCGTTGTGGGGACAGGGGGCGTCGAGCAGTACTTC
CSVVGTGGVEQYF
>TRBD2|TRBV5-5|TRBJ2-7|few
TGTGCCAGCAGCCCGGGACTAGCGTCGAGAGCCTACGAGCAGTACTTC
CASSPGLASRAYEQYF
>.|TRBV30|TRBJ2-7|few
TGTGCCTGGAACAGGGAGGGCTCAGGCGAGCAGTACTTC
CAWNREGSGEQYF
>TRBD1|TRBV5-5|TRBJ2-7|few
TGTGCCAGCAGCCCATTAGGTGACAGGGGAATCCCCAGCGAGCAGTACTTC
CASSPLGDRGIPSEQYF
>TRBD2|TRBV20-1|TRBJ2-1|few
TGCAGTGCCATTGGACTAGCGGTTGAGCAGTTCTTC
CSAIGLAVEQFF
>.|TRBV20-1|TRBJ1-1|.
TGCAGTGCCGAGGGACGGATGAACACTGAAGCTTTCTTT
CSAEGRMNTEAFF
>.|TRBV7-8|TRBJ1-5|.
TGTGCCAGCAGCTTAGAGAGATTGAGAGACCTTAGCAATCAGCCCCAGCATTTT
CASSLERLRDLSNQPQHF